This T cell receptor beta chain was captured by sequencing in a study of circulating and synovial CD4+ cells in juvenile arthritis. Whole-study results and caveats: Circulating pathogenic-like and bulk T cells looked alike by Vbeta family usage. Diversity here was lower than in bulk blood CD4 cells.

The CDR3 contains 13 residues. Germline V CDR1 and CDR2: GTSNPN, SVGIG (reference sequence). V was pared by 2 bases and J by 11 bases, with 16 bases between. This clone was counted a single time. Its antigen is not identified. Profiled with immunoSEQ multiplex PCR; TCRdb holds only in-frame clones, not every one. This sample yields about 32,000 clones, of which roughly 95% are seen a single time; about 3.1% belongs to the top ten. Sequences were obtained from CD4+ T cells from blood. The receptor was isolated from a human donor with juvenile idiopathic arthritis. The V and J genes are TRBV30 and TRBJ1-5; D remains ambiguous. This CDR3 reads CAWSSTQVGAQHF. Here the CDR3 DNA reads TGTGCCTGGAGTTCAACCCAGGTTGGTGCCCAGCATTTT. Complete variable domain (other parts from reference TRBV30 and TRBJ1-5): SQTIHQWPATLVQPVGSPLSLECTVEGTSNPNLYWYRQAAGRGLQLLFYSVGIGQISSEVPQNLSASRPQDRQFILSSKKLLLSDSGFYLCAWSSTQVGAQHFGDGTRLSIL.